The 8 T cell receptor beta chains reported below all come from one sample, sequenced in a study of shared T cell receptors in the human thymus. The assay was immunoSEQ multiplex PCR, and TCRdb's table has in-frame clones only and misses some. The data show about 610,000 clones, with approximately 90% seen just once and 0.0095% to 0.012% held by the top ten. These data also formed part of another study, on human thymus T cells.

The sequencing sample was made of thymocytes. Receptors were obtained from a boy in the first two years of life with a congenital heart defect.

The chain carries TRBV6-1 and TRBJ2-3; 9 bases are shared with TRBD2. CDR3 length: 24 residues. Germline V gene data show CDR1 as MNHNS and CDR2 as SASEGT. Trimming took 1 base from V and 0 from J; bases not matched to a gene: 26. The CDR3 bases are TGTGCCAGCAGTGAAGACGGTTGGGCAGCTTCCACCCGGACTAGCGCGACTAGCACAGATACGCAGTATTTT. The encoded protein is CASSEDGWAASTRTSATSTDTQYF.

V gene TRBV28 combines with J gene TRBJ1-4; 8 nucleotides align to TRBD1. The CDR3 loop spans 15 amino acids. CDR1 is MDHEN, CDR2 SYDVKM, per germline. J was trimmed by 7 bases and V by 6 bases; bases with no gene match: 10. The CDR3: CASRTDRADGEKLFF. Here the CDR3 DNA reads TGTGCCAGCAGAACGGACAGGGCGGACGGTGAAAAACTGTTTTTT.

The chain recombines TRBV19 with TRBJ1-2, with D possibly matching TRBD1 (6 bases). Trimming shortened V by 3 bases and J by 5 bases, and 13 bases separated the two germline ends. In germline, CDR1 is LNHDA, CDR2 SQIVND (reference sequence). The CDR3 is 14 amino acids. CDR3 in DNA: TGTGCCAGTAGTATGGGCCCAGGGGTATATGGCTACACCTTC. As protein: CASSMGPGVYGYTF.

CDR3 sequence: CASSPGLGDTQYF. The CDR3 DNA reads as TGTGCCAGCAGTCCGGGACTGGGAGATACGCAGTATTTT. The chain links TRBV6-1 to TRBJ2-3; perhaps TRBD2 as D (6 bases). Trimming shortened V by 5 bases and J by 5 bases, and 11 bases separated the two germline ends. The CDR3 has 13 residues. Per the germline V gene, CDR1 is MNHNS and CDR2 is SASEGT.

The DNA for the CDR3 is TGTGCCAGCAGTTTATCGTTTAGCTCAAGAGGACTCGGGGAGCTGTTTTTT. The encoded protein is CASSLSFSSRGLGELFF. V gene TRBV27 combines with J gene TRBJ2-2, with D maybe TRBD2 (5 bases). Trimming pared 0 bases from V and 7 bases from J, leaving 18 bases between. The CDR3 has 17 residues. Germline CDR1 and CDR2: MNHEY and SMNVEV (reference sequence).

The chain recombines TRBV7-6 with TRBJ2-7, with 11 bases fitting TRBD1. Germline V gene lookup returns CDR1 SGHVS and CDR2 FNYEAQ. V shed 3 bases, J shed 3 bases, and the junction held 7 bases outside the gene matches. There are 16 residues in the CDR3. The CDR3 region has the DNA TGTGCCAGCAGCTTTGGGGGACAGGGGGGGAACTACGAGCAGTACTTC. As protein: CASSFGGQGGNYEQYF.

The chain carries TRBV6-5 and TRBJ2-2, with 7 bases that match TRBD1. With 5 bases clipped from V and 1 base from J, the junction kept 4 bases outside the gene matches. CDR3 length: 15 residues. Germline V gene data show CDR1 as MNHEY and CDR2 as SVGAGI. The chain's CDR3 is CASSPRQGNTGELFF. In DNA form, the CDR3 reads TGTGCCAGCAGTCCCCGACAGGGGAACACCGGGGAGCTGTTTTTT.

The CDR3 DNA reads as TGTGCCAGCAGTGCAGACAGGTATAGCAATCAGCCCCAGCATTTT. Amino acid sequence: CASSADRYSNQPQHF. The chain combines TRBV6-1 with TRBJ1-5, with a weak D call TRBD1 (6 bases). Germline CDR1 and CDR2: MNHNS and SASEGT. The CDR3 consists of 15 residues. V gave up 4 bases and J gave up 0 bases, with 10 bases separating them.